One sample yielded the 4 T cell receptor beta chains listed below, sequenced in a study of Ad26.COV2.S vaccination and SARS-CoV-2 variants. This sample's treatment: around 19 received Ad26.COV2.S at low or high dose, single or two shots; five or six received placebo; per-sample allocation not given. Sampling was performed 63 days after the first vaccine or placebo injection. This table comes from immunoSEQ multiplex PCR, and its TCRdb copy is limited to in-frame clones, with some not included. Of about 680,000 clones listed, roughly 90% are singletons. Sample: peripheral blood, taken in a trial of Ad26.COV2.S vaccine versus placebo. The receptors were sampled from a person between 18 and 65 years old who received the Ad26.COV2.S COVID-19 vaccine or a placebo.

The chain employs TRBV10-3 and TRBJ2-3; TRBD2 is a possible D gene (6 bases). CDR3 length: 17 amino acids. V was cut by 0 bases and J by 4 bases, with 17 bases left in between. In germline, CDR1 is ENHRY, CDR2 SYGVKD. The CDR3 here is CAISESYPAREADTQYF. The DNA of the CDR3 is TGTGCCATCAGTGAGTCCTACCCCGCCAGGGAGGCAGATACGCAGTATTTT.

The chain combines TRBV7-2 with TRBJ2-5, with D hard to call. Germline V lookup: CDR1 SGHTA, CDR2 FQGNSA. Trimming pared 6 bases from V and 1 base from J, leaving 12 bases between. CDR3 size: 14 residues. CDR3 DNA: TGTGCCAGCAGACCCGGGCACAGCCAAGAGACCCAGTACTTC. It specifies CASRPGHSQETQYF.

This chain joins TRBV19 and TRBJ2-1; 8 nucleotides line up with TRBD2. J was trimmed by 3 bases and V by 1 base; bases with no gene match: 5. Germline V gene sequence: CDR1 LNHDA, CDR2 SQIVND (reference sequence). This CDR3 spans 16 amino acids. This CDR3 is CASSIGGTRRYNEQFF. CDR3 in DNA: TGTGCCAGTAGTATAGGGGGGACTAGACGCTACAATGAGCAGTTCTTC.

The table lists this clone with a count of one. This chain links TRBV7-8 with TRBJ1-6, with D unresolved. The CDR3 spans 14 residues. The germline V gene has CDR1 SGHVS and CDR2 FQNEAQ. Trimming removed 1 base at V and 10 bases at J, with 11 bases between. The CDR3 sequence is CASSLGPITSPLHF. DNA of the CDR3: TGTGCCAGCAGCTTAGGGCCCATAACCTCACCCCTCCACTTT. Supplemented by reference TRBV7-8 and TRBJ1-6, the full variable domain reads GAGVSQSPRYKVAKRGQDVALRCDPISGHVSLFWYQQALGQGPEFLTYFQNEAQLDKSGLPSDRFFAERPEGSVSTLKIQRTQQEDSAVYLCASSLGPITSPLHFGNGTRLTVT.